A selection of T cell receptor beta chains follows, all from one sample in a study of CD8 T cells in ankylosing spondylitis. Using its own MiXCR run on the 5' RACE reads, TCRdb lists one record per CDR3 protein. The sample lists 200,000 to 250,000 distinct CDR3 sequences, roughly a tenth occurring once. Sequencing was performed on blood, either unsorted or a sorted T cell fraction (not recorded which). These receptors all stem from a male donor with ankylosing spondylitis or in good health (not recorded which). Each CDR3 is given with its conserved first and last residue. Each record gives: clone size, J gene, V gene, D gene, CDR3 protein, CDR3 DNA. The D gene is left open where the match is weak. Clone size is shown for a subset of rows, as once, few, many or a class of expanded clone.

few | TRBJ2-7 | TRBV5-1 | . | CASSLLQPFGEQYF | TGCGCCAGCAGCTTGTTACAGCCTTTTGGGGAGCAGTACTTC
many | TRBJ2-2 | TRBV12-3/TRBV12-4 | . | CASSRGLRSTGELFF | TGTGCCAGCAGCCGGGGACTTAGGAGCACCGGGGAGCTGTTTTTT
many | TRBJ1-2 | TRBV28 | . | CASSSLGYGYTF | TGTGCCAGCAGTTCTCTGGGATATGGCTACACCTTC
. | TRBJ1-1 | TRBV5-1 | . | CASSLEAGANTEAFF | TGCGCCAGCAGCTTGGAGGCAGGGGCGAACACTGAAGCTTTCTTT
. | TRBJ2-1 | TRBV9 | . | CASSVGQGSDEQFF | TGTGCCAGCAGCGTAGGTCAGGGGTCGGATGAGCAGTTCTTC
many | TRBJ2-3 | TRBV6-1 | . | CASRISTDTQYF | TGTGCCAGCAGGATAAGCACAGATACGCAGTATTTT
few | TRBJ1-1 | TRBV5-1 | . | CASSLGLVRGNTEAFF | TGCGCCAGCAGCTTGGGGCTGGTTCGGGGCAACACTGAAGCTTTCTTT
many | TRBJ2-3 | TRBV20-1 | . | CSATSRVGTDTQYF | TGCAGTGCTACTTCCCGGGTGGGAACAGATACGCAGTATTTT
. | TRBJ2-1 | TRBV29-1 | . | CSVDRANEQFF | TGCAGCGTTGATCGAGCGAATGAGCAGTTCTTC
few | TRBJ2-2 | TRBV20-1 | TRBD1 | CSATRTGGTGELFF | TGCAGTGCTACCCGGACAGGGGGCACCGGGGAGCTGTTTTTT
many | TRBJ2-7 | TRBV28 | . | CASTPDSYEQYF | TGTGCCAGCACCCCGGATTCCTACGAGCAGTACTTC
many | TRBJ2-3 | TRBV20-1 | . | CSAERGAGEPDTQYF | TGCAGTGCTGAGAGGGGGGCGGGGGAACCAGATACGCAGTATTTT
many | TRBJ1-2 | TRBV15 | . | CATSREEGGLDGYTF | TGTGCCACCAGCAGAGAGGAGGGGGGCTTGGATGGCTACACCTTC
few | TRBJ2-3 | TRBV5-1 | . | CASSWREADTQYF | TGCGCCAGCAGCTGGAGGGAAGCAGATACGCAGTATTTT
few | TRBJ2-6 | TRBV3-1 | . | CASSPTPAGANVLTF | TGTGCCAGCAGCCCCACACCGGCTGGGGCCAACGTCCTGACTTTC
. | TRBJ2-5 | TRBV18 | TRBD1 | CASSRGQVHQETQYF | TGTGCCAGCTCAAGGGGACAGGTACACCAAGAGACCCAGTACTTC
. | TRBJ1-4 | TRBV19 | . | CASASTGTNEKLFF | TGTGCCAGCGCGAGTACGGGGACTAATGAAAAACTGTTTTTT
once | TRBJ2-7 | TRBV28 | . | CAMGPAGLWDYEQYF | TGTGCCATGGGCCCCGCGGGCCTTTGGGATTACGAGCAGTACTTC
many | TRBJ1-1 | TRBV6-1 | . | CASSRAMNTEAFF | TGTGCCAGCTCTCGTGCTATGAACACTGAAGCTTTCTTT
many | TRBJ1-5 | TRBV28 | . | CASSLLGGGNQPQHF | TGTGCCAGCAGTTTATTGGGGGGGGGGAATCAGCCCCAGCATTTT
many | TRBJ1-3 | TRBV5-1 | . | CASSFGTPSSGNTIYF | TGCGCCAGCAGCTTCGGGACACCCAGCTCTGGAAACACCATATATTTT
many | TRBJ1-1 | TRBV12-5 | . | CASGLQGNIEAFF | TGTGCTAGTGGTTTACAGGGTAACATTGAAGCTTTCTTT
. | TRBJ1-6 | TRBV12-3/TRBV12-4 | TRBD1 | CASSLRGLASPLHF | TGTGCCAGCAGTTTAAGGGGGCTAGCGTCACCCCTCCACTTT
. | TRBJ2-1 | TRBV9 | TRBD1 | CASSAPGTGVNNEQFF | TGTGCCAGCAGCGCCCCCGGGACAGGGGTGAACAATGAGCAGTTCTTC
many | TRBJ1-1 | TRBV5-1 | TRBD1 | CASSFGTANTEAFF | TGCGCCAGCAGCTTTGGGACAGCGAACACTGAAGCTTTCTTT
many | TRBJ2-3 | TRBV15 | TRBD2 | CATRASGYTDTQYF | TGTGCCACCAGAGCTAGCGGGTACACAGATACGCAGTATTTT
few | TRBJ1-1 | TRBV5-1 | . | CASNPAGGTEAFF | TGCGCCAGCAACCCCGCGGGTGGCACTGAAGCTTTCTTT
. | TRBJ2-7 | TRBV20-1 | . | CSAPTGTNLIYEQYF | TGCAGTGCTCCTACCGGGACAAACCTAATCTACGAGCAGTACTTC
few | TRBJ2-1 | TRBV4-2 | TRBD2 | CASSQRSRQAGGHNEQFF | TGTGCCAGCAGTCAAAGGTCCCGGCAAGCGGGGGGCCACAATGAGCAGTTCTTC
many | TRBJ2-3 | TRBV7-2 | TRBD2 | CASRAGGTDTQYF | TGTGCCAGCCGAGCGGGGGGCACAGATACGCAGTATTTT
few | TRBJ1-1 | TRBV20-1 | . | CSARRAGLPAFF | TGCAGTGCTAGGAGGGCGGGCCTCCCCGCTTTCTTT
once | TRBJ1-6 | TRBV30 | . | CAWSGLGGQNSPLHF | TGTGCCTGGAGTGGGTTAGGGGGTCAGAATTCACCCCTCCACTTT